The source of this T cell receptor beta chain is a study of CD8+ T cells in alopecia areata (dated by TCRdb to 2016 to 2019). Turning to the overall study: The treated patients, all with moderate-to-severe alopecia areata, were enrolled in an open-label pilot trial of oral tofacitinib given at 5 to 10 mg twice daily. Disease severity in treated patients was measured with the SALT score, which quantifies the percentage of affected scalp surface area. Patients received tofacitinib for 6 to 18 months and were then followed off drug for 6 months to check for delayed response and recurrence. The RNA source kit depended on sample type: the PAXgene miRNA kit for fixed scalp, the miRNeasy kit for PBMCs, and the RNeasy kit for mouse skin. Biopsies were taken from tofacitinib-treated patients at baseline and at 4 and 24 weeks of treatment, and a later scalp biopsy was taken in several of the tofacitinib-treated patients. High-throughput TCRbeta sequencing was used to examine T cell clonal expansion in alopecia areata in both the C3H/HeJ mouse model and human patients. TCRbeta CDR3 regions were amplified by immunoSEQ multiplex PCR with 35 Vbeta forward and 13 Jbeta reverse primers. On the human side, TCRbeta sequencing was run on scalp tissue and on sorted CD4+ and CD8+ peripheral blood T cells from healthy controls and from alopecia areata patients with either patchy or totalis/universalis disease. Clonality in the scalp was compared among normal scalp (n=4), patchy alopecia areata scalp (n=8), and alopecia totalis/universalis scalp (n=8). General conclusions and limits of the study: Higher clonality and more expanded CD8+ clones were observed in lesional scalp than in normal scalp, particularly in alopecia totalis/universalis, a finding suggestive of antigenic drive. During tofacitinib treatment, many expanded lesional clones remained in scalp and blood, and this persistence may partly explain relapse after treatment is stopped. Resident alphabeta T cells in normal human skin are also sequenced, complicating scalp TCR repertoire analysis, unlike mouse skin dominated by gammadelta T cells. Because the treated cohort was small and had only one nonresponder, larger studies are needed to examine links between baseline CD8+ expansion and response. Tofacitinib significantly decreased scalp clonality and the number of expanded CD8+ clones among the top 100 scalp clones. Shared TCR sequences between patients were less evident than in mice, which may be partly attributable to HLA diversity in the patient population.

This clone was picked up one time. The target of this receptor is not known. Base qualities are not provided; no much larger clone lies one nucleotide away. The library was prepared using the immunoSEQ multiplex PCR assay. For TCR sequencing, RNA was extracted from every sample and reverse transcribed into cDNA to serve as template. SuperScript III was used for first-strand cDNA synthesis, primed with a 2:1 mix of oligo-dT and random hexamers. A synthetic immune receptor repertoire was used to measure amplification bias, and any remaining bias was corrected computationally. As for the authors' bioinformatics: Raw reads were preprocessed to remove errors, and CDR3 was defined according to IMGT conventions as the region from the conserved cysteine to phenylalanine. Clonality was computed as 1 minus the Shannon entropy, with the entropy normalized by log2 of the number of productive unique TCRs. Scalp TCRbeta sequences were cross-referenced with sorted blood CD4 and CD8 repertoires so that the CD4 or CD8 identity of scalp clones could be inferred. TCRdb mirrors the immuneACCESS table, restricted to in-frame sequences. Some clones are absent from its copies; in checked studies, under half trace to an unresolved V gene, and the reason for the others is unknown. V, J and clone size were drawn from that table, and D and trimming were deduced from the DNA. The sample includes over 80,000 clones, with roughly 46% observed a single time. Clones ranked in the top ten supply more than 15% of the sample.

Per the publication, the time point label means: roughly 26 weeks on oral tofacitinib. In the paper's terms, the treatment or condition label means: oral pan-JAK inhibitor, 5-10 mg twice daily. Lesional scalp punch biopsies and peripheral blood were collected from alopecia areata patients. PBMCs were isolated by density centrifugation and stained for CD3, CD4 and CD8, and CD4+ and CD8+ T cells were sorted on a FACSAria. The TCR sequence derives from a human donor with alopecia areata. Sequencing was performed on CD8+ T cells sorted from blood, taken at week 24, from a patient treated with tofacitinib.

In nucleotide form, the sequence is TGTGCCAGCAGCTTGACACCATCCTACGAGCAGTACTTC. Its translation reads: CASSLTPSYEQYF. Here the chain combines TRBV5-4 and TRBJ2-5; the D gene cannot be named for sure. The DNA matches TRBJ2-7 better at its end, which makes the J call doubtful. Sequences SGHNT (CDR1) and YYREEE (CDR2) are obtained from the germline V gene (reference sequence). The cysteine opens and the phenylalanine closes a CDR3 of 13 amino acids. Only the CDR3 DNA stays, 39 bases, in frame from base 1.